Below, one T cell receptor beta chain is given with its context. This entry is derived from a study of cytomegalovirus exposure and HLA in healthy donors. Data came from immunoSEQ multiplex PCR; TCRdb stores just in-frame clones and leaves some out. The sample lists approximately 110,000 clones; around 83% were seen once. V lost 1 base and J 6 bases, leaving 12 bases between the germline ends. The CDR3 runs to 15 residues. CDR1 and CDR2 from the germline V gene are SSHAT and FNYEAQ (reference sequence). The clonotype originates from a young woman in good health and CMV-seropositive. The sample was PBMCs. The rearrangement uses TRBV7-7 and TRBJ2-2, with a tentative D call TRBD2 (6 bases). CDR3 in DNA: TGTGCCAGCAGCTTAGAAGTCGGAGGGGCCGGGGAGCTGTTTTTT. Its translation is CASSLEVGGAGELFF. Looking up the rest from reference TRBV7-7 and TRBJ2-2 gives the full variable domain: GAGVSQSPRYKVTKRGQDVTLRCDPISSHATLYWYQQALGQGPEFLTYFNYEAQPDKSGLPSDRFSAERPEGSISTLTIQRTEQRDSAMYRCASSLEVGGAGELFFGEGSRLTVL.